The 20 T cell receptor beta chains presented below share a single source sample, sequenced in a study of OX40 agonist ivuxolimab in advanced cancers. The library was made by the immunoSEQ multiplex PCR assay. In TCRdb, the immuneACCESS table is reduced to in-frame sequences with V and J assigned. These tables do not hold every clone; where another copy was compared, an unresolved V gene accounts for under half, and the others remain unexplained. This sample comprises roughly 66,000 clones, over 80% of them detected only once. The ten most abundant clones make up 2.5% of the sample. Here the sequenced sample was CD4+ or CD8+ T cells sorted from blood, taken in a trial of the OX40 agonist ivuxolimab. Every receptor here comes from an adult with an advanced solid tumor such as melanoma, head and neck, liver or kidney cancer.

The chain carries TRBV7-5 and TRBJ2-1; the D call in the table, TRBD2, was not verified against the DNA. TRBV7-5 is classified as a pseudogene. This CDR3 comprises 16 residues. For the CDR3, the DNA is TGTGTCAGAAGCAACCTAGCGGGAATCTCCTACAATGAGCAGTTCTTC. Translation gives CVRSNLAGISYNEQFF.

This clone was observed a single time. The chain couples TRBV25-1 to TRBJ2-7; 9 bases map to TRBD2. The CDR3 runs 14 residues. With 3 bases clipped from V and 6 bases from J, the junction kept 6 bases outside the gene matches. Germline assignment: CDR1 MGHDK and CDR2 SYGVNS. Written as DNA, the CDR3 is TGTGCCAGCAGTGAGGGCGGGAGGGCAGGCGAGCAGTACTTC. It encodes CASSEGGRAGEQYF.

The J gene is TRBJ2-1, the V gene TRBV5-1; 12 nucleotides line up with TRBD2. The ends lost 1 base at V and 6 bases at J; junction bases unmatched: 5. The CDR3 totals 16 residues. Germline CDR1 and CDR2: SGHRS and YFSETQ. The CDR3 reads CASSLTGTSGLNEQFF. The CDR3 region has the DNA TGCGCCAGCAGCTTGACAGGGACTAGCGGGCTCAATGAGCAGTTCTTC. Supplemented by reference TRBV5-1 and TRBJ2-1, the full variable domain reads KAGVTQTPRYLIKTRGQQVTLSCSPISGHRSVSWYQQTPGQGLQFLFEYFSETQRNKGNFPGRFSGRQFSNSRSEMNVSTLELGDSALYLCASSLTGTSGLNEQFFGPGTRLTVL.

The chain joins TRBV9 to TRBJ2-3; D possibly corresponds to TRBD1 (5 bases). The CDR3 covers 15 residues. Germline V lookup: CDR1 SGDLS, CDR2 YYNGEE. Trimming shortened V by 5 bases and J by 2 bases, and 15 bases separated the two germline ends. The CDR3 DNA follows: TGTGCCAGCAGTGGGGCCTGGGCAGACACAGATACGCAGTATTTT. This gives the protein CASSGAWADTDTQYF.

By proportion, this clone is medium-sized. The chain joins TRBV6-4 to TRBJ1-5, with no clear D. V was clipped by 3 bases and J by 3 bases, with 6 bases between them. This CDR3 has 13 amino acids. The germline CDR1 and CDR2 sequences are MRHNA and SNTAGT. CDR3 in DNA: TGTGCCAGCAGTGAATGGTCCAATCAGCCCCAGCATTTT. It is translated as CASSEWSNQPQHF.

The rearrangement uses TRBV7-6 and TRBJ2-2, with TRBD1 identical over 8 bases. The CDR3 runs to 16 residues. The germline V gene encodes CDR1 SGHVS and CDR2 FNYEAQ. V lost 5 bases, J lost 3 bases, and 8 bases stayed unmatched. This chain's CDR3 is CASSPIRGLDTGELFF. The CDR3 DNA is TGTGCCAGCAGCCCGATCAGGGGGCTCGACACCGGGGAGCTGTTTTTT.

CDR3: CASSRRGSGIYNEQFF. The CDR3 DNA follows: TGTGCCAGCAGCCGACGGGGTAGCGGGATTTACAATGAGCAGTTCTTC. The chain recombines TRBV6-4 with TRBJ2-1; 8 bases are shared with TRBD2. Trimming removed 6 bases from V and 4 bases from J; junction bases left unmatched: 11. CDR1 is MRHNA and CDR2 is SNTAGT in the germline V gene. The CDR3 runs to 16 residues.

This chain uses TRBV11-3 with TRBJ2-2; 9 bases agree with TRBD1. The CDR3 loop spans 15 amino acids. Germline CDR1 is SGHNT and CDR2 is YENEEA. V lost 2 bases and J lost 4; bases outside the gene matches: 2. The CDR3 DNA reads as TGTGCCAGCAGCTTACGACAGGGGGTCACCGGGGAGCTGTTTTTT. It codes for CASSLRQGVTGELFF.

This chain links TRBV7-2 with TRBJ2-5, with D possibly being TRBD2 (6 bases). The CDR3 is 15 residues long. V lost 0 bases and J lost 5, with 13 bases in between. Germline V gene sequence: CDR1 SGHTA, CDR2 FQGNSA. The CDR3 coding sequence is TGTGCCAGCAGCTTAGCGGGGAGGATAGGGGAGACCCAGTACTTC. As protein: CASSLAGRIGETQYF. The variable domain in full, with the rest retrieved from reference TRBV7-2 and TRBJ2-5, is GAGVSQSPSNKVTEKGKDVELRCDPISGHTALYWYRQSLGQGLEFLIYFQGNSAPDKSGLPSDRFSAERTGGSVSTLTIQRTQQEDSAVYLCASSLAGRIGETQYFGPGTRLLVL.

The CDR3 region has the DNA TGTGCCACCAGCAGAGAGGGACAGGGTCGGAACTATGGCTACACCTTC. As protein: CATSREGQGRNYGYTF. The V gene is TRBV15, the J gene TRBJ1-2; 9 nucleotides line up with TRBD1. Germline trimming cut 0 bases from V and 2 bases from J; bases unmatched to any gene: 4. The CDR3 sequence is 16 residues long. Germline V gene data show CDR1 as LNHNV and CDR2 as YYDKDF (reference sequence).

The DNA for the CDR3 is TGTGCCAGCAGCTTGACAGGGGCTAATGAAAAACTGTTTTTT. Protein: CASSLTGANEKLFF. The genes are TRBV5-4 and TRBJ1-4; 7 positions match TRBD1. The V segment lost 1 base and the J segment 3 bases; nucleotides outside the gene matches: 0. The germline gives CDR1 SGHNT, CDR2 YYREEE (reference sequence). The CDR3 loop spans 14 amino acids.

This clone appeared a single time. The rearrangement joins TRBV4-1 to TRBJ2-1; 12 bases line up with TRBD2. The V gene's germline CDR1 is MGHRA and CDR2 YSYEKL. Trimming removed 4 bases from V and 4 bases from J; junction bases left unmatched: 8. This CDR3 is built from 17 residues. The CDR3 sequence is CASSLRSGTSGYNEQFF. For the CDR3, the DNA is TGCGCCAGCAGCCTAAGATCCGGGACTAGCGGGTACAATGAGCAGTTCTTC.

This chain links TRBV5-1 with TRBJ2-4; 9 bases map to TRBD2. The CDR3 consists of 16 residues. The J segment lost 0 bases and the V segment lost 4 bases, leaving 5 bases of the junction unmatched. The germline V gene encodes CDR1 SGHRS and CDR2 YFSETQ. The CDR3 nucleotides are TGCGCCAGCAGCCCTAGCGGGGCCCTAGCCAAAAACATTCAGTACTTC. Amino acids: CASSPSGALAKNIQYF.

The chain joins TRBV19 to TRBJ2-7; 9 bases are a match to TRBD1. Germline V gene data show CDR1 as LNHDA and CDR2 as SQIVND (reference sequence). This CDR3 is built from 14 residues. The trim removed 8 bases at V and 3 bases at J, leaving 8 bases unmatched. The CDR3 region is CASSGTGLLYEQYF. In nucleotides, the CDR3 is TGTGCCAGTTCGGGGACAGGGCTTCTCTACGAGCAGTACTTC.

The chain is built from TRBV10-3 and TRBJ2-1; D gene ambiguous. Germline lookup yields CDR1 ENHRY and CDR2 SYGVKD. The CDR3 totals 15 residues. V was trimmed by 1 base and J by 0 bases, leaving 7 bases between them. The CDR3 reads CAISEYDGSYNEQFF. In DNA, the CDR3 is TGTGCCATCAGTGAGTATGACGGCTCCTACAATGAGCAGTTCTTC.

CDR3 DNA: TGTGCCAGCAGTTACCAGGGTTGGGGCACTGAAGCTTTCTTT. This encodes CASSYQGWGTEAFF. This chain links TRBV6-5 with TRBJ1-1; tentative D call: TRBD1 (5 bases). In germline, CDR1 is MNHEY, CDR2 SVGAGI. The CDR3 has 14 residues. V lost 2 bases and J 4 bases, leaving 11 bases between the germline ends.

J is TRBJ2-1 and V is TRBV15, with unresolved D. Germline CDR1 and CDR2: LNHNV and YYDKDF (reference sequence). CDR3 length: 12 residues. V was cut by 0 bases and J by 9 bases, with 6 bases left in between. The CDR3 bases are TGTGCCACCAGCAGAGATTGGGGTGAGCAGTTCTTC. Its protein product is CATSRDWGEQFF.

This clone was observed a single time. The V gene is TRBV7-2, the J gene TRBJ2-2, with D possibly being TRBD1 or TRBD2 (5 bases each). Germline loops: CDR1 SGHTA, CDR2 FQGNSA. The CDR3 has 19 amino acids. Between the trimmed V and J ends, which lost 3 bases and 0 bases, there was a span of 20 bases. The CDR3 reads CASSLRGTRTYANTGELFF. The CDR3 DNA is TGTGCCAGCAGCTTGCGAGGGACCCGGACATACGCGAACACCGGGGAGCTGTTTTTT.

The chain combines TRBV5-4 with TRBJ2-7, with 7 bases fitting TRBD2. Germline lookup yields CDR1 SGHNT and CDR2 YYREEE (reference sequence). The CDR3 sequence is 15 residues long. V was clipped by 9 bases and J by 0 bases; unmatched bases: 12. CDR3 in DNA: TGTGCCATCCAGCCTGGCGGGGGTAGCTCCTACGAGCAGTACTTC. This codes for CAIQPGGGSSYEQYF.

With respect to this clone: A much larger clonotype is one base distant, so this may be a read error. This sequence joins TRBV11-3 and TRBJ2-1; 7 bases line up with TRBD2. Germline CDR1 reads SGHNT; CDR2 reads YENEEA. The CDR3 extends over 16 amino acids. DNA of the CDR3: TGTGCCAGCAGCTTAATTGGCGGGAGCTCCCACAATGAGCAGTTCTTC. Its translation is CASSLIGGSSHNEQFF.